This TCR beta chain was retrieved from a study of shared clonotypes between healthy human individuals. Study-level points and caveats: Clonotypes not shared had lower generation probabilities than those common to all four donors.

Using immunoSEQ multiplex PCR, the repertoire was profiled, and TCRdb retains in-frame clones only, with some absent. The data hold millions of clones, with about 95% observed a single time. CD8 cells classed as naive were CD45RO-negative and positively selected for CCR7, excluding terminally differentiated effector memory CD45RA+ cells. Adults of Caucasian background living in Nashville, Tennessee made up all donors. After removal of 6 bases from V and 5 bases from J, the junction contained 7 bases not matched to a gene. Germline CDR1 MNHEY, CDR2 SMNVEV (reference sequence). This CDR3 region has 13 residues. On this clone: Its cognate antigen is unknown.

This TCR came from a man in his late teens or twenties in good health. The source material was naive CD8+ T cells sorted from blood. This chain joins TRBV27 and TRBJ2-7; 7 bases fit TRBD1. The CDR3 protein is CASRLDRVNEQYF. The CDR3 DNA reads TGTGCCAGCAGACTAGACAGGGTAAACGAGCAGTACTTC.